This paragraph reports one TCR beta chain. Being one base from a much bigger clone, this may be a read error. This sample is part of a study of tumor and adjacent non-tumor tissue in lung cancer. A modified ARM-PCR protocol with three rounds of nested PCR amplified TCRbeta. TCRdb fed the multiplex PCR reads into MiXCR, producing one record per CDR3 protein. The top ten hold 15% to 20% of the sample, which has 120,000 to 150,000 distinct CDR3 sequences, approximately 72% seen once. The template was RNA from unsorted bulk tissue. Donors were chemotherapy-naive, newly diagnosed lung cancer surgical patients in China, August–late 2014. Sequenced material: lung tumor tissue. The origin of this receptor is a man between 60 and 75 years old with small cell lung cancer.

CDR3 bases: TGCAGCACCACGGGCAGCGGGGGCTCCTACAATGAGGAGTTCTTC. As protein: CSTTGSGGSYNEEFF. The genes are TRBV29-1 and TRBJ2-1, with 8 bases lining up with TRBD2. Germline assignment: CDR1 SQVTM and CDR2 ANQGSEA. CDR3 length equals 15 residues.